This entry lists 20 T cell receptor beta chains sequenced from one sample in a study of OX40 agonist ivuxolimab in advanced cancers. The table came from immunoSEQ multiplex PCR; TCRdb's copy has only in-frame clones and leaves some out. Of about 58,000 clones in the sample, approximately 82% are singletons; the top ten hold around 3.2%. Sample: CD4+ or CD8+ T cells sorted from blood, taken in a trial of the OX40 agonist ivuxolimab. All receptors derive from an adult with an advanced solid tumor such as melanoma, head and neck, liver or kidney cancer.

V gene TRBV6-5 combines with J gene TRBJ1-3, with D hard to call. Germline V lookup: CDR1 MNHEY, CDR2 SVGAGI. The CDR3 is made up of 13 amino acids. The V gene lost 7 bases and the J gene lost 0 bases, with 7 bases spanning the gap. The CDR3 DNA reads TGTGCCAGCACCCAGAGCTCTGGAAACACCATATATTTT. Amino acid sequence: CASTQSSGNTIYF.

A remark on this clone: A much larger clonotype is one base distant, so this may be a read error. The V and J genes are TRBV7-6 and TRBJ2-7, with D uncertain. The germline V gene encodes CDR1 SGHVS and CDR2 FNYEAQ. This CDR3 region has 11 residues. Trimming removed 1 base from V and 6 bases from J, with 4 bases in between. CDR3: CASSLEAEQYF. Here the CDR3 DNA reads TGTGCCAGCAGCTTAGAGGCCGAGCAGTACTTC. The full variable domain, in which reference TRBV7-6 and TRBJ2-7 provide the parts outside the CDR3, is GAGVSQSPRYKVTKRGQDVALRCDPISGHVSLYWYRQALGQGPEFLTYFNYEAQQDKSGLPNDRFSAERPEGSISTLTIQRTEQRDSAMYRCASSLEAEQYFGPGTRLTVT.

The rearrangement links TRBV27 to TRBJ1-2; 8 bases align to TRBD1. CDR1 is MNHEY, CDR2 SMNVEV, per germline (reference sequence). This CDR3 is 16 amino acids long. Trimming took 5 bases from V and 6 from J; bases not matched to a gene: 14. Here the CDR3 reads CASSIGTGTGLDGYTF. In DNA, the CDR3 is TGTGCCAGCAGTATCGGGACTGGGACAGGCCTAGATGGCTACACCTTC.

The J gene is TRBJ1-1, the V gene TRBV6-5, with 9 bases identical to TRBD1. With 5 bases clipped from V and 4 bases from J, the junction kept 5 bases outside the gene matches. Germline V gene lookup returns CDR1 MNHEY and CDR2 SVGAGI. This CDR3 has 14 residues. For the CDR3, the DNA is TGTGCCAGCAGTAGCACAGGGGGCGGCACTGAAGCTTTCTTT. Encoded protein: CASSSTGGGTEAFF.

The rearrangement uses TRBV7-6 and TRBJ2-1; the match to TRBD2 covers 12 bases. CDR1 is SGHVS, CDR2 FNYEAQ, per germline. V lost 4 bases to trimming and J lost 4 bases; unmatched junction nucleotides: 5. This CDR3 spans 16 amino acids. CDR3 bases: TGTGCCAGCAGCTCCCTGACTAGCGGGGGATACAATGAGCAGTTCTTC. It encodes CASSSLTSGGYNEQFF.

This chain links TRBV7-2 with TRBJ2-3; 8 nucleotides agree with TRBD2. CDR1 is SGHTA, CDR2 FQGNSA, per germline. The CDR3 runs 20 residues. The V gene end was trimmed by 0 bases and the J gene end by 2 bases; junction bases not matched to a gene: 16. CDR3 in amino acids: CASSLARAGAGEENTDTQYF. CDR3 DNA: TGTGCCAGCAGCTTAGCTAGGGCCGGAGCGGGGGAAGAAAACACAGATACGCAGTATTTT.

There are a few counts of this clone. The J gene is TRBJ1-1, the V gene TRBV9, with no clear D. CDR1 and CDR2 from the germline V gene are SGDLS and YYNGEE. V was shortened by 4 bases and J by 1 base, with 8 bases between the two germline ends. The CDR3 totals 13 residues. The CDR3 spells CASSLQRNTEAFF. CDR3 nucleotides: TGTGCCAGCAGCCTCCAGAGGAACACTGAAGCTTTCTTT.

This clone was counted only a few times. The chain has TRBV11-2 and TRBJ2-7; no reliable D call. Germline CDR1 SGHAT, CDR2 FQNNGV. Trimming removed 2 bases from V and 3 bases from J, with 8 bases in between. This CDR3 has 13 residues. The CDR3 loop is CASSLRRGYEQYF. For the CDR3, the DNA is TGTGCCAGCAGCTTACGAAGAGGCTACGAGCAGTACTTC.

CDR3 coding DNA: TGTGCCAGCAGCTTAGGGGGACAGGGGGCAAAGAGTGGCTACACCTTC. Its translation: CASSLGGQGAKSGYTF. The chain joins TRBV7-2 to TRBJ1-2; TRBD1 matches 12 bases. The CDR3 spans 16 residues. Unmatched junction bases numbered 7, after V lost 1 base and J lost 7 bases. CDR1 is SGHTA, CDR2 FQGNSA, per germline. Filled out from reference TRBV7-2 and TRBJ1-2, the complete variable domain reads GAGVSQSPSNKVTEKGKDVELRCDPISGHTALYWYRQSLGQGLEFLIYFQGNSAPDKSGLPSDRFSAERTGGSVSTLTIQRTQQEDSAVYLCASSLGGQGAKSGYTFGSGTRLTVV.

Only a few counts were recorded for this clone. The rearrangement joins TRBV6-1 to TRBJ2-2, with TRBD2 matching 9 bases. Per germline, CDR1 MNHNS and CDR2 SASEGT. V dropped 2 bases and J dropped 8; count of bases not matched to a gene: 6. The CDR3 totals 15 residues. CDR3 DNA sequence: TGTGCCAGCAGTGAACTGCTAGCGGGGTATGGGGAGCTGTTTTTT. Its translation is CASSELLAGYGELFF.

This rearrangement joins TRBV6-6 to TRBJ1-2; D is uncertain. Trimming removed 0 bases from V and 2 bases from J, with 10 bases in between. The CDR3 loop spans 15 amino acids. Germline V gives CDR1 MNHNY, CDR2 SVGAGI (reference sequence). Here the CDR3 DNA reads TGTGCCAGCAGTTACTCAAAGGGAGGGAACTATGGCTACACCTTC. It translates to CASSYSKGGNYGYTF.

The chain has TRBV5-6 and TRBJ2-5; D is uncertain. V shed 4 bases and J shed 3 bases, with 7 bases lying between them. Germline CDR1 is SGHDT and CDR2 is YYEEEE. This CDR3 contains 12 residues. The CDR3 loop is CASSLVEETQYF. The CDR3 region has the DNA TGTGCCAGCAGCCTGGTGGAAGAGACCCAGTACTTC.

The chain links TRBV28 to TRBJ2-3, with 8 bases identical to TRBD1. There are 15 residues in the CDR3. The ends lost 6 bases at V and 1 base at J; junction bases unmatched: 6. In germline, CDR1 is MDHEN, CDR2 SYDVKM. Here the CDR3 DNA reads TGTGCCAGCAGCCTGGTGACAGGGGGCACAGATACGCAGTATTTT. Protein product: CASSLVTGGTDTQYF.

The rearrangement uses TRBV11-2 and TRBJ1-2; 7 bases match TRBD1. Per germline, CDR1 SGHAT and CDR2 FQNNGV. With 2 bases clipped from V and 7 bases from J, the junction kept 7 bases outside the gene matches. The CDR3 is 14 residues long. CDR3 sequence: CASSLTTGSSGYTF. In DNA form, the CDR3 reads TGTGCCAGCAGCTTAACGACAGGGTCCTCTGGCTACACCTTC.

This sequence joins TRBV11-3 and TRBJ2-7; 8 bases are shared with TRBD2. This CDR3 spans 16 amino acids. V trimming: 0 bases; J trimming: 5 bases; junction bases outside the gene matches: 9. Germline V gene sequence: CDR1 SGHNT, CDR2 YENEEA. The CDR3 region is CASSLEGTRIFHEQYF. In DNA form, the CDR3 reads TGTGCCAGCAGCTTAGAGGGGACTAGAATATTCCACGAGCAGTACTTC.

This chain uses TRBV28 with TRBJ2-2; a possible D gene is TRBD1 (6 bases). CDR3 size: 14 residues. Deletions cut 8 bases from V and 3 bases from J, with 13 bases between. Germline assignment: CDR1 MDHEN and CDR2 SYDVKM. The CDR3 region is CASVSGTYTGELFF. The DNA of the CDR3 is TGTGCCAGCGTATCAGGGACATACACCGGGGAGCTGTTTTTT.

The chain recombines TRBV11-1 with TRBJ2-7; D call uncertain. The CDR3 contains 12 residues. Deletions cut 5 bases from V and 5 bases from J, with 10 bases between. Germline V gene lookup returns CDR1 SGHAT and CDR2 FQDESV (reference sequence). The DNA for the CDR3 is TGTGCCAGCAGCCCCGACACAAACGAGCAGTACTTC. This gives the protein CASSPDTNEQYF.

Here the CDR3 DNA reads TGTGCCAGCAGTTCCCTAATACGGTTGAACACTGAAGCTTTCTTT. Its protein is CASSSLIRLNTEAFF. The chain combines TRBV27 with TRBJ1-1, with D hard to call. V lost 4 bases, J lost 0 bases, and 12 bases lay in between. The CDR3 has 15 amino acids. CDR1 and CDR2 from the germline V gene are MNHEY and SMNVEV (reference sequence).

This chain links TRBV7-2 with TRBJ2-5; 11 bases agree with TRBD1. TRBJ2-7 explains the end of the DNA better; the J call may be wrong. The CDR3 loop spans 14 amino acids. Germline V lookup: CDR1 SGHTA, CDR2 FQGNSA. As DNA, the CDR3 is TGTGCCAGCAAAGGGACAGGGGGTACCTACGAGCAGTACTTC. This codes for CASKGTGGTYEQYF.

The gene calls are TRBV5-1 and TRBJ2-1; D may be TRBD1 (6 bases). V was pared by 7 bases and J by 5 bases, with 13 bases between. The CDR3 has 13 amino acids. Per the germline V gene, CDR1 is SGHRS and CDR2 is YFSETQ. The CDR3, as DNA: TGCGCCAGCTCGGACAGTGACGACAATGAGCAGTTCTTC. This codes for CASSDSDDNEQFF.